The entry below gives a single T cell receptor beta chain sequence along with its context. Antigen: not known. The length of the CDR3 is 15 residues. The junction had 7 bases not matched to a gene; V was cut back by 3 bases and J by 5 bases. Germline V gene lookup returns CDR1 MNHNS and CDR2 SASEGT. PCR involved 60 Vbeta and 13 Jbeta primers. TCRdb's table, derived via immunoSEQ multiplex PCR, lists solely in-frame clones and lacks some. The sample carries around 36,000 clones, roughly 76% recorded once. This sample is drawn from a study of cytomegalovirus exposure and HLA in healthy donors. Study as a whole: There were several hundred genotyped donors. Of these, roughly 80% fell in the genetic ancestry cluster associated with self-reported Caucasian donors. Study-level results: With later analysis, a missense DCLRE1C variant became linked to TCR beta V- and J-gene trimming. Roughly uniform sequencing depth across donors was assumed, possibly incorrectly. A classifier reportedly called cytomegalovirus status with high sensitivity and specificity.

The TCR was taken from a middle-aged woman in good health and CMV-seronegative. The sequenced material came from PBMCs. The gene calls are TRBV6-1 and TRBJ1-3; 7 bases agree with TRBD1. The CDR3 coding sequence is TGTGCCAGCAGTGAGTCCGGGACAGCAAGAAACACCATATATTTT. Encoded protein: CASSESGTARNTIYF.